The clone carrying this TCR beta chain was observed a handful of times. The antigen is not known. TCRdb reprocessed the 5' RACE reads with MiXCR, giving one entry per CDR3 protein. The profile shows fewer than 500,000 distinct CDR3 sequences, 14% of them singletons. Germline V lookup: CDR1 MNHNS, CDR2 SASEGT. V shed 8 bases and J 4 bases; nucleotides not matched to a gene: 9. The CDR3 extends over 15 amino acids. This entry comes from a study of identical twins. Whole-study results and caveats: Beta clonotypes that were abundant in cord blood contained fewer insertions, a pattern absent from memory repertoires.

The sample was also linked to a second study, of yellow fever vaccine responses in identical twins. That report adds: The authors reported partly convergent, partly personalized vaccine responses in identical twins.

V usage is TRBV6-1 and J usage is TRBJ2-2, with 8 bases matching TRBD2. Sequenced material: CD4+ T cells sorted from blood. This clonotype was sampled from a woman aged 18-30 years in good health. The chain's CDR3 is CASVVGAGVTGELFF. The CDR3 DNA sequence: TGTGCCAGCGTGGTAGGAGCGGGAGTCACCGGGGAGCTGTTTTTT.